The table lists the clone carrying this TCR beta chain with a few counts. Its matching antigen is unknown. The data originate from a study of Graves' ophthalmopathy and Graves' hyperthyroidism. Study-wide points: Separation of ophthalmopathy from stable hyperthyroidism was achieved by a 13-signature model, at approximately 90% sensitivity and roughly 81% specificity.

RNA transcripts provided the template for amplifying TCR beta CDR3 regions. Second-round multiplex PCR came after a first-round RT-PCR that employed HTBI primers. From the multiplex PCR reads, TCRdb called clonotypes with MiXCR, one entry per CDR3 protein. The profile shows 300,000 to 350,000 distinct CDR3 sequences, roughly 17% of them singletons. The CDR3 covers 13 residues. CDR1 and CDR2 (germline): MDHEN, SYDVKM. V was trimmed by 5 bases and J by 6 bases, leaving 11 bases between them. The source of this sequence is an adult man with Graves' ophthalmopathy. The rearrangement links TRBV28 to TRBJ1-5; tentative D call: TRBD1 (6 bases). Sequenced: peripheral blood. CDR3 DNA sequence: TGTGCCAGCAGTAAACAGGGTTTTCAGCCCCAGCATTTT. This gives the protein CASSKQGFQPQHF.